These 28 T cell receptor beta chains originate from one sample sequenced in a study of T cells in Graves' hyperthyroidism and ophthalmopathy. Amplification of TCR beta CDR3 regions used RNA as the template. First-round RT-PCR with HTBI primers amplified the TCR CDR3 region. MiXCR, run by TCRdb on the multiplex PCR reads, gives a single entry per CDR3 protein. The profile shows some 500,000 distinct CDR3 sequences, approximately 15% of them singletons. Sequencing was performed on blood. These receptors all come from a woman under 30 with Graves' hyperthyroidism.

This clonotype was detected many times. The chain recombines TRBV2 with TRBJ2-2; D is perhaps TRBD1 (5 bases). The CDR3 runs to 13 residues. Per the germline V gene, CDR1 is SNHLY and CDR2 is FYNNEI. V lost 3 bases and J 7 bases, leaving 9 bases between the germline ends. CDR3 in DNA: TGTGCCAGCAGTGAGGACATCGGCGGGGAGCTGTTTTTT. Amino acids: CASSEDIGGELFF.

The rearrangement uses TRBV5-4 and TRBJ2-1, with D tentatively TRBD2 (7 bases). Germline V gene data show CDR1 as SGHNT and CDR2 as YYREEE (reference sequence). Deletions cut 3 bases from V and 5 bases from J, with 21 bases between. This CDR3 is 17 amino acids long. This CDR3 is CASSSPGGAREHNEQFF. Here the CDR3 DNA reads TGTGCCAGCAGCTCCCCTGGGGGGGCTAGAGAACACAATGAGCAGTTCTTC.

This CDR3 is CASSVQPDGRSGNTIYF. The CDR3 DNA sequence: TGTGCCAGCAGCGTTCAGCCTGACGGAAGATCTGGAAACACCATATATTTT. The V call is TRBV9, the J call TRBJ1-3; D is unclear. The germline gives CDR1 SGDLS, CDR2 YYNGEE. The CDR3 has 17 amino acids. Trimming took off 2 bases at V and 1 base at J, with 16 bases between the two ends.

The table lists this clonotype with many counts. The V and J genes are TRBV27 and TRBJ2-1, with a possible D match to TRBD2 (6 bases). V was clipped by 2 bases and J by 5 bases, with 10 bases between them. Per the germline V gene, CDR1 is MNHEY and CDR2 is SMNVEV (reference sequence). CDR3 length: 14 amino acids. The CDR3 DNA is TGTGCCAGCAGTTTAGGTCTAGCGAACAATGAGCAGTTCTTC. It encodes CASSLGLANNEQFF.

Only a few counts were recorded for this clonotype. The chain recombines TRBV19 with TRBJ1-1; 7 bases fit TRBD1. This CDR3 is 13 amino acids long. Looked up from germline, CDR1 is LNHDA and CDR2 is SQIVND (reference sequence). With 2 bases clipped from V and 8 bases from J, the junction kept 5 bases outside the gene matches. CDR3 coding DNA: TGTGCCAGTAGTATAAGGGACAGACCAGAAGCTTTCTTT. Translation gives CASSIRDRPEAFF.

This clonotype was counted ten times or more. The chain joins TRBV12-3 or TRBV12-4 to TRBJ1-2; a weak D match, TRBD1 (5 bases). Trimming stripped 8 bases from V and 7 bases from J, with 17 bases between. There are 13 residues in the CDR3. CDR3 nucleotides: TGTGCCAGCGCGGGGGAAGAATTAGCTGGCTACACCTTC. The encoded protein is CASAGEELAGYTF.

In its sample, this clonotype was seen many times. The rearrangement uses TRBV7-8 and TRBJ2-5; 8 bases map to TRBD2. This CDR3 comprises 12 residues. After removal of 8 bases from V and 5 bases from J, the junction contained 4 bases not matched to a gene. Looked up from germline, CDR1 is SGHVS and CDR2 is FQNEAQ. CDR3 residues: CASQRGRETQYF. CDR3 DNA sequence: TGTGCCAGCCAGCGGGGGAGGGAGACCCAGTACTTC. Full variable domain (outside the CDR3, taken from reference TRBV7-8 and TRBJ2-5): GAGVSQSPRYKVAKRGQDVALRCDPISGHVSLFWYQQALGQGPEFLTYFQNEAQLDKSGLPSDRFFAERPEGSVSTLKIQRTQQEDSAVYLCASQRGRETQYFGPGTRLLVL.

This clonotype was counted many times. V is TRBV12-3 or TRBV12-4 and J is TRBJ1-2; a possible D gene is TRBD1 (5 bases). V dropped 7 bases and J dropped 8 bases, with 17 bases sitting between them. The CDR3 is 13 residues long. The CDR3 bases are TGTGCCAGCACCTCTGATGGGACGCGCGGCTACACCTTC. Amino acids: CASTSDGTRGYTF.

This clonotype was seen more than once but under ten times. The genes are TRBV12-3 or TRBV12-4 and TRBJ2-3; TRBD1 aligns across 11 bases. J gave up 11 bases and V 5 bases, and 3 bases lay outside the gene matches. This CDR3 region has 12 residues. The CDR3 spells CASSPGTGGQYF. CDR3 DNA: TGTGCCAGCAGTCCCGGGACAGGGGGGCAGTATTTT.

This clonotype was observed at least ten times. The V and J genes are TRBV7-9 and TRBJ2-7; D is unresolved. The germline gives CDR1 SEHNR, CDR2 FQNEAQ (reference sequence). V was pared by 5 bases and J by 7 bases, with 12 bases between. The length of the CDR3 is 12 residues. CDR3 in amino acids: CASSRKEWEQYF. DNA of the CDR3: TGTGCCAGCAGCCGGAAAGAGTGGGAGCAGTACTTC.

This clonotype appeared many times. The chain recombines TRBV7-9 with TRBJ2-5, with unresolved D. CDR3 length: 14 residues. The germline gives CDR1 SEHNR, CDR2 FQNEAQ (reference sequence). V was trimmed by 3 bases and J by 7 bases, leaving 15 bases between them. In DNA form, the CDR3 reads TGTGCCAGCAGCTTCTCTGGGCCGGGCGGGACCCAGTACTTC. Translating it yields CASSFSGPGGTQYF.

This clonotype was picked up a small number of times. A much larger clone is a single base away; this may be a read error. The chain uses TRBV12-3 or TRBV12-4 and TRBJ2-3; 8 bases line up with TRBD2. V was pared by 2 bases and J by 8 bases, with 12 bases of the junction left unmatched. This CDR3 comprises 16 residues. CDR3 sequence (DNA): TGTGCCAGCAGTTTATTCCGGACTAGCTTAGAGCGTACGCAGTATTTT. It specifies CASSLFRTSLERTQYF.

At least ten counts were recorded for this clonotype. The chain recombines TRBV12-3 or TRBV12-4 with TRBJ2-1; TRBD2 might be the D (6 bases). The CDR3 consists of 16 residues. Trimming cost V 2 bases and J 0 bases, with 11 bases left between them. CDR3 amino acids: CASSLISGRSYNEQFF. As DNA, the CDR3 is TGTGCCAGCAGTTTAATAAGCGGGCGCTCCTACAATGAGCAGTTCTTC.

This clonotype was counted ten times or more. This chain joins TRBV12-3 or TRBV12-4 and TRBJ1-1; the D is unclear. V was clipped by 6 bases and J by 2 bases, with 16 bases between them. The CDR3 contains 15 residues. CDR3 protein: CASRTPDGRNTEAFF. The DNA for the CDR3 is TGTGCCAGCAGGACTCCGGACGGAAGAAACACTGAAGCTTTCTTT.

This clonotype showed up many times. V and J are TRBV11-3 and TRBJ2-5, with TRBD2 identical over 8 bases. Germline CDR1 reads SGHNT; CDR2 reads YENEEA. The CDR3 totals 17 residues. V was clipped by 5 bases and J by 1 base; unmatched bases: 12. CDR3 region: CASSPGGWESGQETQYF. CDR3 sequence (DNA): TGTGCCAGCAGCCCGGGGGGGTGGGAGAGCGGCCAAGAGACCCAGTACTTC.

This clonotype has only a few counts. CDR3 DNA: TGTGCCAGCAGTTCCTCTCCCCTCGTGAACTATGGCTACACCTTC. It translates to CASSSSPLVNYGYTF. The rearrangement joins TRBV27 to TRBJ1-2; D gene ambiguous. Germline loops: CDR1 MNHEY, CDR2 SMNVEV (reference sequence). CDR3 length: 15 residues. V lost 4 bases to trimming and J lost 2 bases, with 14 bases between them.

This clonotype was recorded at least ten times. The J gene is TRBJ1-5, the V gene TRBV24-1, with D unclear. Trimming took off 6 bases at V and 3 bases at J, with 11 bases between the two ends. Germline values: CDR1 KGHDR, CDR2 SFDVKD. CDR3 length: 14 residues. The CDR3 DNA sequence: TGTGCCACCAGTCAAGCAGGCCTCAATCAGCCCCAGCATTTT. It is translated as CATSQAGLNQPQHF.

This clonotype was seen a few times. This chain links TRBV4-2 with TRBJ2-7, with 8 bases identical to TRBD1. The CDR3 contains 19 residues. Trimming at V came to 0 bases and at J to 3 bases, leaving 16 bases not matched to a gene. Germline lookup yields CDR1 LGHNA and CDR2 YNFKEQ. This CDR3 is CASSQDWAGQVDSFYEQYF. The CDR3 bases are TGTGCCAGCAGCCAAGATTGGGCGGGACAGGTAGATTCCTTCTACGAGCAGTACTTC.

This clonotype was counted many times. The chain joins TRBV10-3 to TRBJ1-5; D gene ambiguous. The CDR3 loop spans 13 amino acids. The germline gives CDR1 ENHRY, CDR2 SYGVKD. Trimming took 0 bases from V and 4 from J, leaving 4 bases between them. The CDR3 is CAISESLNQPQHF. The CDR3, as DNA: TGTGCCATCAGTGAGTCGTTAAATCAGCCCCAGCATTTT.

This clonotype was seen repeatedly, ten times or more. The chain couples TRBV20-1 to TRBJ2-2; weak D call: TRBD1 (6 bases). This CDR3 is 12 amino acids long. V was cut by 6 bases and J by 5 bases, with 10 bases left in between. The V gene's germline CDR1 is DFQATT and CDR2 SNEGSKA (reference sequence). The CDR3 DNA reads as TGCAGTGCCCTGACAGGAACCGGGGAGCTGTTTTTT. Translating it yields CSALTGTGELFF.

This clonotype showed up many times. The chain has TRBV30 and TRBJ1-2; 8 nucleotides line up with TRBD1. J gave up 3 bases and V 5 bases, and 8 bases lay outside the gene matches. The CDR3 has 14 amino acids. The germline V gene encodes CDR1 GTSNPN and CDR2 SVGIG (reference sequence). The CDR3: CAWALDRADYGYTF. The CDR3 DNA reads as TGTGCCTGGGCACTGGACAGGGCAGACTATGGCTACACCTTC.

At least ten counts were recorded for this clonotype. CDR3 in amino acids: CASSWQGVYEQYF. The CDR3 bases are TGTGCCAGCAGCTGGCAGGGCGTCTACGAGCAGTACTTC. The chain uses TRBV7-9 and TRBJ2-7; D is possibly TRBD1 (5 bases). CDR3 length: 13 residues. Germline CDR1 is SEHNR and CDR2 is FQNEAQ (reference sequence). Trimming took off 4 bases at V and 3 bases at J, with 10 bases between the two ends.

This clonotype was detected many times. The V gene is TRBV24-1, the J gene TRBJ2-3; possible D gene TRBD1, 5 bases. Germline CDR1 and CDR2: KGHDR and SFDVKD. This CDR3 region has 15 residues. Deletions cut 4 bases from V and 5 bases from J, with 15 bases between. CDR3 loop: CATSEGLGRRDTQYF. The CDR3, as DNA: TGTGCCACCAGTGAGGGGCTGGGGCGGAGAGATACGCAGTATTTT.

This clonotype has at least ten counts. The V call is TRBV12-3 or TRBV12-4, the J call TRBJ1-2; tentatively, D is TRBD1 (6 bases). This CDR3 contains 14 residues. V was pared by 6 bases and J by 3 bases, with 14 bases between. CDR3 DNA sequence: TGTGCCAGCAGCCATCGGACAGACGACTATGGCTACACCTTC. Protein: CASSHRTDDYGYTF.

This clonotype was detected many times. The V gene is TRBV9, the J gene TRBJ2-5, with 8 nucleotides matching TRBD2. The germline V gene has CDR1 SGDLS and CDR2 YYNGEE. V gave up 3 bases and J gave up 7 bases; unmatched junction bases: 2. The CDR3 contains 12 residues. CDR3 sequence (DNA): TGTGCCAGCAGCGCCGGGGGGGGGACCCAGTACTTC. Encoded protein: CASSAGGGTQYF.

CDR3 coding DNA: TGTGCCAGTAGTAACTCACTAGCGGGATTTGAGACCCAGTACTTC. Protein product: CASSNSLAGFETQYF. The rearrangement links TRBV19 to TRBJ2-5; 10 bases are shared with TRBD2. The CDR3 runs to 15 residues. The germline gives CDR1 LNHDA, CDR2 SQIVND (reference sequence). Trimming cost V 4 bases and J 5 bases; bases outside gene matches: 7.

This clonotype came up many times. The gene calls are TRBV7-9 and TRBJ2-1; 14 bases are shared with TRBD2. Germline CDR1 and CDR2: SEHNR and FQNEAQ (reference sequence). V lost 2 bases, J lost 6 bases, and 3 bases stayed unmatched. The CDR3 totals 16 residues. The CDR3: CASSLPGLAGGNEQFF. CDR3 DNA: TGTGCCAGCAGCTTACCCGGACTAGCGGGAGGCAATGAGCAGTTCTTC.

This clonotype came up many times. This CDR3 reads CASRSGTGLYEQYV. The CDR3 DNA follows: TGTGCCAGCAGATCCGGGACAGGGCTCTACGAGCAGTACGTC. This rearrangement joins TRBV27 to TRBJ2-7; the match to TRBD1 covers 9 bases. This CDR3 is 14 amino acids long. Germline CDR1 and CDR2: MNHEY and SMNVEV (reference sequence). J lost 3 bases, V lost 6 bases, and 6 bases had no gene match.